The TCR beta chain described here comes from a study of blood T cell repertoires in COVID-19 (TCRdb year 2020). For context, the study as a whole: Collaborator samples came from the United States, Italy and Spain and covered acute and convalescent phases of COVID-19. The material from the prospective study consisted of cDNA or gDNA derived from T cells, B-cell-depleted T cells, or PBMCs. Deeply sampled blood TCRbeta repertoires from subjects exposed to, actively infected with, or recovered from COVID-19 were included in the dataset. A freely available public database, intended as a resource for researchers studying the immune response to SARS-CoV-2, is where the repertoires were released. Samples came from the ongoing ImmuneRACE study (first 160 participants) plus 1,254 subjects from 6 global collaborators. Sample metadata almost always included a de-identified subject ID, COVID-19 status, age in years and sex. Where available, HLA class I and class II types were taken from metadata supplied by the sample provider and were not determined by assay-based typing.

Points the paper makes about the study in general: How much clinical and demographic metadata was included differed by source and by participant, and the metadata was provided uncurated.

CDR1 and CDR2 (SGHDT, YYEEEE) derive from the germline V gene. Inclusive of the bounding cysteine and phenylalanine, the CDR3 is 15 residues long. Only CDR3 DNA remains: 45 bases, in frame from the first base. At the junction V is shortened by 4 bases and J by 0 bases; bases outside the gene matches: 5. The immunoSEQ Assay, a bias-controlled multiplex PCR, was used to amplify TCRbeta CDR3 regions from genomic DNA. As for the original processing: Within the assay, amplification of reference gene primers was used to estimate how many nucleated cells each sample contained. Sequence reads were collapsed and filtered to measure the absolute abundance of every unique TCRbeta CDR3 rearrangement. For each sample, productive Simpson clonality was calculated by taking the square root of Simpson's diversity index across productive rearrangements. Imported from immuneACCESS, the table was reduced by TCRdb to in-frame sequences with V and J called. These copies leave out some clones; in studies compared against another copy, an unresolved V gene accounts for under half, and the cause of the remainder is not known. That table supplies the V and J calls and clone size; D and trimming were determined from the DNA. The sample table records approximately 250,000 clones; 70% to 85% of these occur just once. The top ten constitute 1.2% to 1.5% of the sample.

Another Seattle source contributed samples from volunteer blood donors who had recovered from COVID-19. Collaborating institutions collected whole blood in K2EDTA tubes following their own protocols. For TCRbeta analysis, collaborator samples were shipped as frozen whole blood, as isolated PBMCs, or as DNA extracted from either sample type. In the case of this clone: The clone's antigen remains unknown. Per-base qualities were not stored, and no clone one base away is much larger.

Sample: peripheral blood. The clonotype originates from a woman in her 40s who had recovered from COVID-19. The rearrangement combines TRBV5-6 with TRBJ2-3; TRBD2 aligns with 7 central bases. The DNA sequence follows: TGTGCCAGCAGCCCCAAGGGAGGGAGCACAGATACGCAGTATTTT. This gives the protein CASSPKGGSTDTQYF.